The entry below gives a single T cell receptor beta chain sequence along with its context. Per the germline V gene, CDR1 is MNHEY and CDR2 is SMNVEV (reference sequence). CDR3 length equals 16 residues. V dropped 5 bases and J dropped 2; count of bases not matched to a gene: 6. This record comes from a study of shared clonotypes between healthy human individuals. Repertoires were generated with immunoSEQ multiplex PCR, while TCRdb's copy carries only in-frame clones and drops some. The table includes some 580,000 clones, 95% to 98% detected once. Naive CD8 isolation took CD45RO-negative cells positively selected for CCR7 and excluded terminally differentiated effector memory CD45RA+ cells.

J is TRBJ2-1 and V is TRBV27, with TRBD2 identical over 10 bases. Sequences were obtained from naive CD8+ T cells sorted from blood. This receptor was taken from a man in his thirties or forties in good health. This chain's CDR3 is CASSRASGRAYNEQFF. CDR3 nucleotides: TGTGCCAGCAGTAGAGCCAGCGGGAGGGCCTACAATGAGCAGTTCTTC.